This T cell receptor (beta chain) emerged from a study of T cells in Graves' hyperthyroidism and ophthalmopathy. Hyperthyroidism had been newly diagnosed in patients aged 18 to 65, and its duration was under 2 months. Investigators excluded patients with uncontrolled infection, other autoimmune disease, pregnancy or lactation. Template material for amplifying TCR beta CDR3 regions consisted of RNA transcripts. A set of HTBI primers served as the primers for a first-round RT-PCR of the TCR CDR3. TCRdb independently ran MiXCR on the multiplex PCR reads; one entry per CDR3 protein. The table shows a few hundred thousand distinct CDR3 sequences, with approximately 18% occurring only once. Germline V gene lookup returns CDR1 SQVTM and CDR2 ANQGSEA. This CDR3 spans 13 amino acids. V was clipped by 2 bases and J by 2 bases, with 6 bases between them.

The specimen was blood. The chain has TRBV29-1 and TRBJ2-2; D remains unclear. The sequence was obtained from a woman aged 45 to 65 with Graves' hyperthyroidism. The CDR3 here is CSVEKGNTGELFF. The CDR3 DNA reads TGCAGCGTTGAAAAGGGAAACACCGGGGAGCTGTTTTTT.